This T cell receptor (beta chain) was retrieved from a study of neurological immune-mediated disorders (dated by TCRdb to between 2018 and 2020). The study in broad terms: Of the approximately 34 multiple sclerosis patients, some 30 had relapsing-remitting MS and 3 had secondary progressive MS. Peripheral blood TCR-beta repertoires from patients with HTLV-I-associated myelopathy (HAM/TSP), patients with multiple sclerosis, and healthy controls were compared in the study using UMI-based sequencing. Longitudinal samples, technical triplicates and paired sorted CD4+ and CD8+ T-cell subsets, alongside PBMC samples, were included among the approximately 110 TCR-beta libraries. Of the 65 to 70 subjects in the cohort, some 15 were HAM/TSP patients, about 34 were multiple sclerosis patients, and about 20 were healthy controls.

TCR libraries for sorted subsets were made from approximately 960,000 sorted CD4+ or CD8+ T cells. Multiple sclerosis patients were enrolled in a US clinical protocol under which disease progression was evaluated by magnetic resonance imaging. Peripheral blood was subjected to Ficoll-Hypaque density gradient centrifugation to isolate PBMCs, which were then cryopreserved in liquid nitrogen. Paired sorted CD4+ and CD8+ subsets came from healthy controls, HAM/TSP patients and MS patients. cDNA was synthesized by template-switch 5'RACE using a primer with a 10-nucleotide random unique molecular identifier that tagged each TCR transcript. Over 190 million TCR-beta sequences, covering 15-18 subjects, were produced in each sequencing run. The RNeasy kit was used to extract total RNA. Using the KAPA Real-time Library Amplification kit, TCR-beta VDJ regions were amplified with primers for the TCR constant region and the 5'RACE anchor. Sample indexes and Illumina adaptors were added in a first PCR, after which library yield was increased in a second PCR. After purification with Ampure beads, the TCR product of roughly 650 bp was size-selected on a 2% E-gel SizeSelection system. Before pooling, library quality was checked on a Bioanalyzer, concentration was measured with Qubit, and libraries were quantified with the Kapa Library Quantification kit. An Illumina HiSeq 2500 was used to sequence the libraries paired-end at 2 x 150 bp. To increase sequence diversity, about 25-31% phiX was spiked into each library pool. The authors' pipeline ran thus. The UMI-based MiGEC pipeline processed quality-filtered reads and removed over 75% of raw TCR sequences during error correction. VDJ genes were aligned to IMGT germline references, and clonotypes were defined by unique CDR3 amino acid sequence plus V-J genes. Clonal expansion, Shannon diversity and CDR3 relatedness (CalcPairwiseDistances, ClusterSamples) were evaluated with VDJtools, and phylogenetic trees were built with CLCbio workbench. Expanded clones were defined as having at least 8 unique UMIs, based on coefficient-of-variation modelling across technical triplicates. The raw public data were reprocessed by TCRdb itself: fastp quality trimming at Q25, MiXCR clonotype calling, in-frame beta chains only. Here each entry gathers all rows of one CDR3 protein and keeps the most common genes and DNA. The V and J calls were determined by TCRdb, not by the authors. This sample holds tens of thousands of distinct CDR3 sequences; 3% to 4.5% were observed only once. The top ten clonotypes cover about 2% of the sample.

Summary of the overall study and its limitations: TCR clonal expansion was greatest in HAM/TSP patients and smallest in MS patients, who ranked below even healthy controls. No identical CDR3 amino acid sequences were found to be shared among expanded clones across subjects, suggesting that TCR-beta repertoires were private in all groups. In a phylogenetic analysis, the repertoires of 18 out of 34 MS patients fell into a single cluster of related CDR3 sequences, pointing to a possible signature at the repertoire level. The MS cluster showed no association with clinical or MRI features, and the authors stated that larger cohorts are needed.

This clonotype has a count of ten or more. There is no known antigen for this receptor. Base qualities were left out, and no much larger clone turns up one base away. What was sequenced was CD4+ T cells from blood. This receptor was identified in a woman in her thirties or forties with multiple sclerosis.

CDR3 region: CSVEGDRLSEQYF. Here is the DNA: TGCAGCGTTGAGGGGGACAGACTATCCGAGCAGTACTTC. This chain is built from TRBV29-1 and TRBJ2-7; TRBD1 aligns with 7 central bases. Relative to germline, V is missing 3 bases and J is missing 6 bases, with 8 bases of the junction outside any gene match. CDR1 and CDR2, looked up from the germline V gene, are SQVTM and ANQGSEA. The cysteine opens and the phenylalanine closes a CDR3 of 13 amino acids. Only the CDR3 portion is preserved as DNA: 39 bases, with reading frame beginning at the first base.